Below, 29 T cell receptor beta chains from the same sample are listed, as sequenced in a study of metastatic and nonmetastatic thyroid tumors. MiXCR re-clonotyped the PCR reads for TCRdb. The data contain approximately 25,000 clones, about a quarter of them singletons. Thyroid surgery was preceded by no treatment in any patient. Source material: blood. These TCRs come from a male donor with papillary thyroid cancer or a benign thyroid nodule (not recorded which). Some clones in this sample may be carry-over from other donors' samples.

Ten or more counts support this clone. The V call is TRBV19, the J call TRBJ2-4; D gene ambiguous. Germline CDR1 LNHDA, CDR2 SQIVND (reference sequence). The V end lost 6 bases, the J end lost 0 bases, and 6 bases lay between the germline ends. The CDR3 spans 13 residues. CDR3 in DNA: TGTGCCAGTAGCCAACGAGCCAAAAACATTCAGTACTTC. Residues: CASSQRAKNIQYF.

By proportion, this clone is medium-sized (0.01 to 0.1%). The gene calls are TRBV2 and TRBJ1-2, with D perhaps TRBD1 (5 bases). This CDR3 has 15 amino acids. Germline loops: CDR1 SNHLY, CDR2 FYNNEI. Trimming took off 4 bases at V and 2 bases at J, with 14 bases between the two ends. DNA of the CDR3: TGTGCCAGCAGTGTCAAGTGGGGGGGGAACTATGGCTACACCTTC. Translated: CASSVKWGGNYGYTF.

This clone has at least ten counts. V usage is TRBV18 and J usage is TRBJ2-3, with 7 bases identical to TRBD2. With 5 bases clipped from V and 5 bases from J, the junction kept 10 bases outside the gene matches. Germline CDR1 KGHSH, CDR2 LQKENI. The CDR3 length is 15 residues. CDR3 residues: CASSGRRESGDTQYF. The CDR3 DNA reads TGTGCCAGCTCAGGGCGGCGGGAGTCCGGAGATACGCAGTATTTT.

Judged by abundance, this clone is medium-sized. This sequence joins TRBV19 and TRBJ2-1, with D possibly matching TRBD1 (6 bases). There are 13 residues in the CDR3. Trimming shortened V by 6 bases and J by 7 bases, and 13 bases separated the two germline ends. Germline-derived CDR1 and CDR2 are LNHDA and SQIVND (reference sequence). In DNA form, the CDR3 reads TGTGCCAGTAGATTATTACAGGGTAATGAGCAGTTCTTC. Translation gives CASRLLQGNEQFF.

This clone is classed as medium-sized. The gene calls are TRBV6-1 and TRBJ1-6; D remains ambiguous. In germline, CDR1 is MNHNS, CDR2 SASEGT. CDR3 length: 17 residues. V was pared by 5 bases and J by 5 bases, with 19 bases between. The chain's CDR3 is CASSQLIPGGNNSPLHF. The CDR3 bases are TGTGCCAGCAGTCAACTCATCCCGGGTGGGAATAATTCACCCCTCCACTTT.

This clone was seen more than once but under ten times. The chain uses TRBV6-2 or TRBV6-3 and TRBJ1-6; possibly TRBD1 for D (6 bases). The CDR3 totals 14 residues. Germline V gene sequence: CDR1 MNHEY, CDR2 SVGEGT. Trimming removed 7 bases from V and 7 bases from J, with 14 bases in between. The CDR3 region is CASNLGQLNSPLHF. The DNA for the CDR3 is TGTGCCAGCAATCTTGGACAGCTCAATTCACCCCTCCACTTT.

This clone was counted many times. A much larger clone lies a single base off, so this may be a read error. The sample has other DNA sequences that encode this CDR3 too. The rearrangement links TRBV15 to TRBJ1-6, with D unclear. CDR1 LNHNV and CDR2 YYDKDF come from the germline V gene (reference sequence). CDR3 size: 15 residues. The CDR3 here is CATSRDLTYNSPLHF. CDR3 bases: TGTGCCACCAGCAGAGATCTCACTTATAATTCGCCCCTCCACTTT.

This clone was found a few times. The chain combines TRBV28 with TRBJ1-3; D might be TRBD1 (5 bases). Between the trimmed V and J ends, which lost 6 bases and 0 bases, there was a span of 9 bases. CDR1 is MDHEN, CDR2 SYDVKM, per germline. CDR3 length: 14 residues. The CDR3 loop is CASSLDISGNTIYF. CDR3 DNA sequence: TGTGCCAGCAGCTTGGACATCTCTGGAAACACCATATATTTT.

This clone was counted ten times or more. The chain links TRBV30 to TRBJ1-4; TRBD1 might be the D (6 bases). The germline V gene encodes CDR1 GTSNPN and CDR2 SVGIG (reference sequence). V gave up 0 bases and J gave up 0 bases, with 14 bases separating them. This CDR3 region has 17 residues. For the CDR3, the DNA is TGTGCCTGGAGTGTACGGGACACCCACCCAACTAATGAAAAACTGTTTTTT. It translates to CAWSVRDTHPTNEKLFF.

The J gene is TRBJ1-2, the V gene TRBV7-9, with D tentatively TRBD1 (6 bases). The length of the CDR3 is 13 residues. V gave up 5 bases and J gave up 4 bases, with 11 bases separating them. Per the germline V gene, CDR1 is SEHNR and CDR2 is FQNEAQ (reference sequence). The CDR3 loop is CASSPDSFYGYTF. CDR3 sequence (DNA): TGTGCCAGCAGCCCGGACAGCTTCTATGGCTACACCTTC. The full variable domain, with the rest looked up from reference TRBV7-9 and TRBJ1-2, is DTGVSQNPRHKITKRGQNVTFRCDPISEHNRLYWYRQTLGQGPEFLTYFQNEAQLEKSRLLSDRFSAERPKGSFSTLEIQRTEQGDSAMYLCASSPDSFYGYTFGSGTRLTVV.

This clone is medium-sized within its sample. The rearrangement uses TRBV6-1 and TRBJ2-7; 8 bases line up with TRBD1. The V gene end was trimmed by 6 bases and the J gene end by 4 bases; junction bases not matched to a gene: 8. This CDR3 spans 14 amino acids. Germline V gene sequence: CDR1 MNHNS, CDR2 SASEGT. In DNA form, the CDR3 reads TGTGCCAGCAGGACAGGGGCCGACCCATACGAGCAGTACTTC. It encodes CASRTGADPYEQYF.

The chain combines TRBV7-9 with TRBJ2-3, with TRBD2 identical over 7 bases. The CDR3 covers 15 residues. J lost 0 bases, V lost 5 bases, and 5 bases had no gene match. Germline-derived CDR1 and CDR2 are SEHNR and FQNEAQ (reference sequence). In nucleotides, the CDR3 is TGTGCCAGCAGCCCCAGGCGGGAGAGCACAGATACGCAGTATTTT. This encodes CASSPRRESTDTQYF. Looking up the rest from reference TRBV7-9 and TRBJ2-3 gives the full variable domain: DTGVSQNPRHKITKRGQNVTFRCDPISEHNRLYWYRQTLGQGPEFLTYFQNEAQLEKSRLLSDRFSAERPKGSFSTLEIQRTEQGDSAMYLCASSPRRESTDTQYFGPGTRLTVL.

Of note for this clone: Because the CDR3 is missing its conserved closing phenylalanine or tryptophan, this is likely a read error. This chain connects TRBV14 to TRBJ2-5, with 7 bases matching TRBD1. Germline V gene data show CDR1 as SGHDN and CDR2 as FVKESK. This CDR3 is built from 15 residues. Written as DNA, the CDR3 is TGTGCCAGCATCCAAGTACGAGGGGGCAAAGAGACCCAGTACCTC. The encoded protein is CASIQVRGGKETQYL.

This clone occurred a few times. The junction shows a germline mismatch at one end, possibly a read error. The gene calls are TRBV6-2 or TRBV6-3 and TRBJ2-7, with a possible D match to TRBD1 (8 bases). This CDR3 has 18 residues. Germline lookup yields CDR1 MNHEY and CDR2 SVGEGT. The CDR3 DNA sequence: TGTGCCAGCAGTGACTCGAGGGTCCCACAGGGGGACTACTACGAGCAGTACTTC. It is translated as CASSDSRVPQGDYYEQYF.

The rearrangement uses TRBV3-1 and TRBJ1-2, with a tentative D call TRBD1 (5 bases). Looked up from germline, CDR1 is LGHDT and CDR2 is YNNKEL (reference sequence). This CDR3 has 13 amino acids. Trimming took 3 bases from V and 7 from J, leaving 12 bases between them. DNA of the CDR3: TGTGCCAGCAGCCACAATAGGGGCTCTGGCTACACCTTC. It translates to CASSHNRGSGYTF.

This rearrangement joins TRBV30 to TRBJ2-1; 10 bases fit TRBD2. V trimming: 5 bases; J trimming: 5 bases; junction bases outside the gene matches: 9. There are 15 residues in the CDR3. Germline values: CDR1 GTSNPN, CDR2 SVGIG (reference sequence). CDR3 DNA sequence: TGTGCCTGGGGGATTCTAGCGGGAGTTGACAATGAGCAGTTCTTC. This translates into CAWGILAGVDNEQFF.

This clone was detected many times. The V and J genes are TRBV12-3 or TRBV12-4 and TRBJ1-5; D may be TRBD1 (5 bases). The ends were cut back, 5 bases at V and 5 bases at J, with 16 bases in the middle. CDR3 length: 15 amino acids. CDR3 in DNA: TGTGCCAGCAGTCGGCCTAGGGGTCCGGATCAGCCCCAGCATTTT. It specifies CASSRPRGPDQPQHF.

This clone was seen a single time. The chain joins TRBV5-1 to TRBJ2-3, with D possibly called TRBD1 or TRBD2 (5 bases each). V lost 6 bases and J 7 bases, leaving 30 bases between the germline ends. This CDR3 contains 18 residues. The germline V gene has CDR1 SGHRS and CDR2 YFSETQ. CDR3 bases: TGCGCCAGCACCCTGGGGGAAGGGGTTTATGACCCCAGGTATACGCAGTATTTT. Amino acid sequence: CASTLGEGVYDPRYTQYF.

This clone was seen repeatedly, ten times or more. V gene TRBV20-1 combines with J gene TRBJ1-2; TRBD1 matches at 7 bases. The V gene's germline CDR1 is DFQATT and CDR2 SNEGSKA (reference sequence). The CDR3 length is 13 residues. Trimming at V came to 3 bases and at J to 8 bases, leaving 9 bases not matched to a gene. The CDR3 reads CSASGGQKGGYTF. As DNA, the CDR3 is TGCAGTGCTAGTGGGGGACAGAAGGGCGGCTACACCTTC.

This clone was seen at least ten times. The chain links TRBV11-3 to TRBJ2-1; D is ambiguous. V lost 1 base to trimming and J lost 7 bases, with 8 bases between them. The V gene's germline CDR1 is SGHNT and CDR2 YENEEA. This CDR3 spans 13 amino acids. CDR3 region: CASSLVRLNEQFF. The CDR3 DNA reads as TGTGCCAGCAGCTTAGTAAGGCTGAATGAGCAGTTCTTC. The entire variable domain, with the rest obtained from reference TRBV11-3 and TRBJ2-1, is as follows: EAGVVQSPRYKIIEKKQPVAFWCNPISGHNTLYWYLQNLGQGPELLIRYENEEAVDDSQLPKDRFSAERLKGVDSTLKIQPAELGDSAVYLCASSLVRLNEQFFGPGTRLTVL.

This clone has only one observation. The chain links TRBV2 to TRBJ2-1; TRBD2 aligns across 10 bases. V was pared by 10 bases and J by 10 bases, with 22 bases of the junction left unmatched. CDR1 is SNHLY, CDR2 FYNNEI, per germline. The CDR3 sequence is 17 residues long. CDR3: CAIREAGGPLKFREQFF. CDR3 in DNA: TGTGCCATCAGGGAAGCGGGAGGGCCGTTGAAATTCCGAGAGCAGTTCTTC.

This sequence joins TRBV4-1 and TRBJ2-7; 11 bases are shared with TRBD2. Germline lookup yields CDR1 MGHRA and CDR2 YSYEKL. V shed 6 bases and J 4 bases; nucleotides not matched to a gene: 8. The CDR3 extends over 15 amino acids. In nucleotides, the CDR3 is TGCGCCAGCAGATGGATACTAGCGGGAGAGTACGAGCAGTACTTC. Translated: CASRWILAGEYEQYF.

Ten or more counts support this clone. The chain has TRBV20-1 and TRBJ1-3; D is ambiguous. V was clipped by 4 bases and J by 0 bases, with 16 bases between them. The germline V gene has CDR1 DFQATT and CDR2 SNEGSKA (reference sequence). The CDR3 consists of 16 residues. The DNA of the CDR3 is TGCAGTGCTAACCCCAGGCAGACAACCTCTGGAAACACCATATATTTT. Protein product: CSANPRQTTSGNTIYF.

This clone was recorded many times. The chain uses TRBV20-1 and TRBJ2-5, with 9 bases that match TRBD1. The CDR3 consists of 14 residues. J lost 5 bases, V lost 5 bases, and 9 bases had no gene match. Looked up from germline, CDR1 is DFQATT and CDR2 is SNEGSKA (reference sequence). The CDR3 DNA sequence: TGCAGTGCTCCGGGACAGGGTACGATGGAGACCCAGTACTTC. Translation: CSAPGQGTMETQYF.

This clone qualifies as medium-sized (0.01 to 0.1%). The V call is TRBV7-3, the J call TRBJ2-7; either TRBD1 or TRBD2 may fit D (5 bases each). The V end lost 6 bases, the J end lost 0 bases, and 12 bases lay between the germline ends. Germline V gives CDR1 SGHTA, CDR2 FQGTGA. There are 14 residues in the CDR3. In nucleotides, the CDR3 is TGTGCCAGCAGTCCCGCAGGGAGCTCCTACGAGCAGTACTTC. Its protein is CASSPAGSSYEQYF.

This rearrangement joins TRBV4-1 to TRBJ2-7, with D uncertain. Germline V gene lookup returns CDR1 MGHRA and CDR2 YSYEKL. Trimming pared 1 base from V and 4 bases from J, leaving 11 bases between. The CDR3 loop spans 14 amino acids. CDR3 coding DNA: TGCGCCAGCAGCCAAGTTATTGTAGGTTACGAGCAGTACTTC. It is translated as CASSQVIVGYEQYF.

This clone was counted a few times. The rearrangement links TRBV6-1 to TRBJ2-3; 11 bases are a match to TRBD2. Germline V lookup: CDR1 MNHNS, CDR2 SASEGT. The CDR3 runs 17 residues. The trim removed 0 bases at V and 6 bases at J, leaving 8 bases unmatched. The CDR3 coding sequence is TGTGCCAGCAGTGAAGCGGTAGCGGGAGGGCCGGGGGATACGCAGTATTTT. Encoded protein: CASSEAVAGGPGDTQYF.

This clone was recorded many times. The chain couples TRBV5-6 to TRBJ2-2; perhaps TRBD1 as D (5 bases). The CDR3 is made up of 17 amino acids. The V end was cut by 3 bases, the J end by 0 bases, with 15 bases between. CDR1 is SGHDT and CDR2 is YYEEEE in the germline V gene. This CDR3 reads CASSSLRQLPNTGELFF. The DNA for the CDR3 is TGTGCCAGCAGCTCCCTAAGACAGCTACCGAACACCGGGGAGCTGTTTTTT.

This clone was seen ten or more times. The chain employs TRBV12-3 or TRBV12-4 and TRBJ2-1; TRBD2 agrees at 9 bases. With 3 bases clipped from V and 6 bases from J, the junction kept 6 bases outside the gene matches. This CDR3 is 15 amino acids long. CDR3 nucleotide sequence: TGTGCCAGCAGTTTGGGGGGACTAGCCTCCAATGAGCAGTTCTTC. It is translated as CASSLGGLASNEQFF.